This T cell receptor (beta chain) was recovered during a study of blood T cell repertoires in COVID-19. This clone was seen more than once but under ten times. V was pared by 6 bases and J by 2 bases, with 11 bases between. From germline, CDR1 is MNHEY and CDR2 SVGEGT. This CDR3 is 13 amino acids long. Produced via immunoSEQ multiplex PCR; TCRdb's table is partial and in-frame only. The top ten clones hold approximately 4.1% of a sample with roughly 67,000 clones, 86% of them seen once. This clonotype was obtained from a man aged 50-60 years with acute or convalescent COVID-19. Sequenced input: peripheral blood. V usage is TRBV6-2 or TRBV6-3 and J usage is TRBJ2-7; D is ambiguous. CDR3 loop: CASSQEIPYEQYF. The CDR3 DNA follows: TGTGCCAGCAGCCAGGAGATTCCCTACGAGCAGTACTTC.